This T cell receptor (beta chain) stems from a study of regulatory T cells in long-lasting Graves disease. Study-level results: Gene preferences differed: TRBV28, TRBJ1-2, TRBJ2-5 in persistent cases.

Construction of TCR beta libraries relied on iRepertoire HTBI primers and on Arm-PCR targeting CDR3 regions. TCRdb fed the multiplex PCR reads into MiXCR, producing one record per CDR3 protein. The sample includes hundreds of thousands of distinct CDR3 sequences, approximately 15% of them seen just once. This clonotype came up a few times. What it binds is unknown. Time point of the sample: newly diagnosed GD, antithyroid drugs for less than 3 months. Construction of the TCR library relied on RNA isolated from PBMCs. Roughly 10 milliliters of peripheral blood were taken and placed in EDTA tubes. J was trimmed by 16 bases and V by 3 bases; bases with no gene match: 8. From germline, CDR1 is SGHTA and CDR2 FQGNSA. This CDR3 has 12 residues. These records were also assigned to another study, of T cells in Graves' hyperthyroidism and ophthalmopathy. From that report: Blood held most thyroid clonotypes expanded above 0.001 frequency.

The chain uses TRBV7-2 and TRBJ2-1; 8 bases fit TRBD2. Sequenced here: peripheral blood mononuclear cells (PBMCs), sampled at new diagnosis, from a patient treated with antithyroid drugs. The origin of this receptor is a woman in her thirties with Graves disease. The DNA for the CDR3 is TGTGCCAGCAGCTTTCCGGGACTAGAAGGATTCTTC. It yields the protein CASSFPGLEGFF.